A selection of T cell receptor beta chains follows, all from one sample in a study of T cells in Graves' hyperthyroidism and ophthalmopathy. From the multiplex PCR reads, TCRdb called clonotypes with MiXCR, one entry per CDR3 protein. The sample lists 800,000 or so distinct CDR3 sequences, around 38% seen once, with 7.5% to 9.5% in the top ten. The specimen sequenced was blood. The receptors come from a man aged 18 to 30 with Graves' hyperthyroidism. CDR3s include the opening cysteine and the closing phenylalanine or tryptophan. D genes are given only for firm matches. Size is stated for part of the rows, as once, few or many counts, or as a class when the clone is expanded.

cdr3_length | d_call | j_call | clone_size | v_call | cdr3_aa | cdr3_nt
14 | TRBD2 | TRBJ2-7 | many | TRBV7-9 | CASSLGLARNEQYF | TGTGCCAGCAGCTTGGGACTAGCGAGGAACGAGCAGTACTTC
16 | TRBD2 | TRBJ2-5 | few | TRBV19 | CASSPLGLAGGETQYF | TGTGCCAGTAGTCCTCTTGGACTAGCGGGAGGTGAGACCCAGTACTTC
15 | . | TRBJ2-7 | . | TRBV7-9 | CASSPDRDSIYEQYF | TGTGCCAGCAGCCCAGATCGGGACTCCATATACGAGCAGTACTTC
11 | . | TRBJ1-4 | many | TRBV29-1 | CSAFSSEKLFF | TGCAGCGCGTTTTCGAGTGAAAAACTGTTTTTT
14 | . | TRBJ2-5 | many | TRBV7-9 | CASSRGGGAETQYF | TGTGCCAGCAGCCGCGGAGGGGGGGCGGAGACCCAGTACTTC
13 | . | TRBJ1-1 | many | TRBV29-1 | CSVERDKGTEAFF | TGCAGCGTTGAACGGGACAAAGGGACTGAAGCTTTCTTT
14 | . | TRBJ1-5 | . | TRBV25-1 | CASQIQGGNQPQHF | TGTGCCAGCCAGATACAGGGCGGCAATCAGCCCCAGCATTTT
15 | TRBD1 | TRBJ2-7 | few | TRBV4-1 | CASSQEGTGTYEQYF | TGCGCCAGCAGCCAAGAGGGGACAGGGACCTACGAGCAGTACTTC
14 | . | TRBJ2-7 | few | TRBV5-5 | CASSLGDTSYEQYF | TGTGCCAGCAGCTTGGGAGACACCTCCTACGAGCAGTACTTC
12 | . | TRBJ2-7 | . | TRBV6-1 | CASSEYGGEQYF | TGTGCCAGCAGTGAATATGGGGGCGAGCAGTACTTC
10 | . | TRBJ1-1 | . | TRBV20-1 | CSAREGEAFF | TGCAGTGCTAGAGAGGGCGAAGCTTTCTTT
14 | . | TRBJ1-3 | few | TRBV7-2 | CASNFGASGNTIYF | TGTGCCAGCAATTTCGGTGCATCTGGAAACACCATATATTTT
15 | TRBD2 | TRBJ2-7 | few | TRBV19 | CASSRGLAGMYEQYF | TGTGCCAGTAGTAGGGGACTAGCGGGAATGTACGAGCAGTACTTC
14 | TRBD2 | TRBJ2-7 | . | TRBV6-1 | CASFPTSLRAEQYF | TGTGCCAGCTTCCCGACTAGCTTGAGGGCCGAGCAGTACTTC
15 | . | TRBJ1-4 | few | TRBV14 | CASSAYRADNEKLFF | TGTGCCAGCAGCGCGTACAGGGCCGATAATGAAAAACTGTTTTTT
11 | . | TRBJ2-5 | few | TRBV30 | CAWSVLETQYF | TGTGCCTGGAGTGTACTAGAGACCCAGTACTTC
15 | TRBD2 | TRBJ2-7 | . | TRBV20-1 | CSARDTSGRAYEQYF | TGCAGTGCTAGAGATACGAGCGGGAGGGCCTACGAGCAGTACTTC
16 | TRBD2 | TRBJ2-5 | many | TRBV7-2 | CASSLVGGGVQETQYF | TGTGCCAGCAGCTTAGTAGGCGGGGGGGTACAAGAGACCCAGTACTTC
13 | . | TRBJ1-1 | many | TRBV14 | CASSQGGWTEAFF | TGTGCCAGCAGCCAAGGGGGATGGACTGAAGCTTTCTTT
13 | . | TRBJ1-1 | few | TRBV12-3/TRBV12-4 | CASTRKGNTEAFF | TGTGCCAGCACAAGGAAGGGGAACACTGAAGCTTTCTTT
12 | . | TRBJ1-4 | few | TRBV10-3 | CATRKGVEKLFF | TGTGCCACCCGGAAGGGTGTTGAAAAACTGTTTTTT
12 | . | TRBJ1-5 | many | TRBV20-1 | CSARVGSQPQHF | TGCAGTGCTAGAGTGGGATCCCAGCCCCAGCATTTT
15 | TRBD1 | TRBJ2-2 | . | TRBV7-2 | CASSFGRGLVGELFF | TGTGCCAGCAGTTTCGGCAGGGGGCTAGTCGGGGAGCTGTTTTTT
19 | TRBD1 | TRBJ1-1 | . | TRBV9 | CASSASYRDRGQLNTEAFF | TGTGCCAGCAGCGCCTCATACCGGGACAGGGGGCAACTGAACACTGAAGCTTTCTTT
14 | . | TRBJ2-2 | few | TRBV2 | CASKARPNTGELFF | TGTGCCAGCAAAGCGCGTCCAAACACCGGGGAGCTGTTTTTT
14 | . | TRBJ1-5 | few | TRBV5-5 | CASSQGLPNQPQHF | TGTGCCAGCAGCCAGGGTCTGCCCAATCAGCCCCAGCATTTT
12 | . | TRBJ1-2 | . | TRBV7-9 | CASSWDMYGYTF | TGTGCCAGCAGCTGGGACATGTACGGCTACACCTTC